Below are 20 T cell receptor beta chains sequenced from a single sample in a study of T cell repertoires in cytomegalovirus infection. One entry per CDR3 protein, called by TCRdb with MiXCR from the reads. The sample records approximately 500,000 distinct CDR3 sequences, about 30% being singletons. The sample comprised PBMCs. Receptors originate from a human donor in good health (CMV status not recorded). Some clones in this sample may be carry-over from other donors' samples.

The chain uses TRBV12-5 and TRBJ2-2, with a weak D call TRBD2 (5 bases). This CDR3 is 16 amino acids long. The germline V and J ends were trimmed by 0 bases and 5 bases, with 13 bases remaining between them. The germline V gene has CDR1 LGHNT and CDR2 FRNRAP. The CDR3 here is CASGLVPSGNTGELFF. The DNA of the CDR3 is TGTGCTAGTGGTTTGGTACCTTCGGGAAATACCGGGGAGCTGTTTTTT.

The table lists this clonotype with many counts. The rearrangement joins TRBV7-2 to TRBJ1-2; no firm D call. The V end lost 2 bases, the J end lost 4 bases, and 14 bases lay between the germline ends. The CDR3 length is 15 residues. The germline gives CDR1 SGHTA, CDR2 FQGNSA. The CDR3 protein is CASSLMTWEGYGYTF. CDR3 coding DNA: TGTGCCAGCAGCTTAATGACTTGGGAGGGCTATGGCTACACCTTC.

This chain uses TRBV6-2 or TRBV6-3 with TRBJ2-2; D perhaps matches TRBD2 (6 bases). Germline lookup yields CDR1 MNHEY and CDR2 SVGEGT. Trimming cost V 6 bases and J 2 bases, with 22 bases left between them. This CDR3 has 18 amino acids. CDR3 nucleotide sequence: TGTGCCAGCAGCCCCCTCCATCCGGGACTCCCTAACACCGGGGAGCTGTTTTTT. This codes for CASSPLHPGLPNTGELFF.

The chain uses TRBV30 and TRBJ2-2, with 10 bases matching TRBD2. This CDR3 comprises 18 residues. The V gene's germline CDR1 is GTSNPN and CDR2 SVGIG (reference sequence). Trimming cost V 1 base and J 7 bases; bases outside gene matches: 15. CDR3 protein: CAWSAPGGSGRAFGELFF. The CDR3 bases are TGTGCCTGGAGTGCCCCGGGAGGCAGCGGGAGGGCCTTCGGGGAGCTGTTTTTT.

This clonotype was recorded a few times. J is TRBJ2-5 and V is TRBV7-6; 10 nucleotides agree with TRBD1. Germline V gene lookup returns CDR1 SGHVS and CDR2 FNYEAQ. The CDR3 extends over 15 amino acids. V lost 4 bases and J lost 5; bases outside the gene matches: 7. The CDR3 sequence is CASSSTDRGRETQYF. The CDR3 DNA sequence: TGTGCCAGCAGCTCGACTGACAGGGGGCGGGAGACCCAGTACTTC.

The chain joins TRBV4-3 to TRBJ1-2; 8 bases fit TRBD1. There are 16 residues in the CDR3. Unmatched junction bases numbered 6, after V lost 0 bases and J lost 3 bases. The germline V gene encodes CDR1 LGHNA and CDR2 YSLEER. CDR3 nucleotides: TGCGCCAGCAGCCAAGATGGGACAGGAGTCGACTATGGCTACACCTTC. It translates to CASSQDGTGVDYGYTF.

A note on this clonotype: Lacking the conserved final phenylalanine or tryptophan, this CDR3 likely reflects a read error. The chain is built from TRBV7-6 and TRBJ1-5; no clear D gene. Germline V gene sequence: CDR1 SGHVS, CDR2 FNYEAQ. V was cut by 2 bases and J by 5 bases, with 7 bases left in between. This CDR3 is 13 amino acids long. The CDR3 loop reads CASSLNWDQPQHS. CDR3 coding DNA: TGTGCCAGCAGCTTAAATTGGGATCAGCCCCAGCATTCT.

This clonotype was seen only a few times. This sequence joins TRBV6-2 or TRBV6-3 and TRBJ2-7, with 10 bases fitting TRBD1. This CDR3 comprises 15 residues. Germline V gene sequence: CDR1 MNHEY, CDR2 SVGEGT. Trimming cost V 6 bases and J 0 bases; bases outside gene matches: 5. CDR3 amino acids: CASSARTGGSYEQYF. In DNA, the CDR3 is TGTGCCAGCAGCGCACGGACAGGGGGCTCCTACGAGCAGTACTTC.

J is TRBJ1-5 and V is TRBV30, with 8 bases fitting TRBD1. The germline V gene encodes CDR1 GTSNPN and CDR2 SVGIG (reference sequence). CDR3 length: 14 residues. V dropped 0 bases and J dropped 9; count of bases not matched to a gene: 7. The CDR3 DNA follows: TGTGCCTGGAGTGTCGGGACAGGCCGGGGGCCCCAGCATTTT. This codes for CAWSVGTGRGPQHF. Full variable domain (rest looked up from reference TRBV30 and TRBJ1-5): SQTIHQWPATLVQPVGSPLSLECTVEGTSNPNLYWYRQAAGRGLQLLFYSVGIGQISSEVPQNLSASRPQDRQFILSSKKLLLSDSGFYLCAWSVGTGRGPQHFGDGTRLSIL.

This clonotype was counted between two and nine times. CDR3 in amino acids: CASSLWIHTEAFF. The CDR3 DNA reads TGTGCCAGCAGCTTATGGATTCACACTGAAGCTTTCTTT. The chain uses TRBV7-2 and TRBJ1-1; D not certain. This CDR3 contains 13 residues. V shed 2 bases and J shed 3 bases, with 7 bases lying between them. Germline V gene sequence: CDR1 SGHTA, CDR2 FQGNSA.

The gene calls are TRBV2 and TRBJ1-1; the D is unclear. The germline V and J ends were trimmed by 6 bases and 1 base, with 15 bases remaining between them. The CDR3 has 15 residues. From germline, CDR1 is SNHLY and CDR2 FYNNEI. The chain's CDR3 is CASSRSTFANTEAFF. CDR3 nucleotides: TGTGCCAGCAGCCGCTCAACGTTCGCGAACACTGAAGCTTTCTTT.

This clonotype showed up just a few times. The rearrangement joins TRBV12-3 or TRBV12-4 to TRBJ1-6; D is uncertain. The CDR3 length is 14 residues. V lost 6 bases, J lost 7 bases, and 13 bases lay in between. In DNA, the CDR3 is TGTGCCAGCAGAGCTACACCATCCAATTCACCCCTCCACTTT. Translated, it gives CASRATPSNSPLHF.

CDR3 DNA: TGTGCCAGCAGTTTGATGGACAGGGGACTAGTCTATGGCTACACCTTC. Translated: CASSLMDRGLVYGYTF. The V gene is TRBV28, the J gene TRBJ1-2; 9 bases fit TRBD1. Germline CDR1 and CDR2: MDHEN and SYDVKM. Germline trimming cut 3 bases from V and 4 bases from J; bases unmatched to any gene: 9. CDR3 length: 16 amino acids.

This clonotype was observed a single time. The J gene is TRBJ2-7, the V gene TRBV29-1; possibly TRBD2 for D (5 bases). This CDR3 has 12 residues. Between the trimmed V and J ends, which lost 5 bases and 2 bases, there was a span of 10 bases. Germline CDR1 and CDR2: SQVTM and ANQGSEA. CDR3 region: CSVREGPYEQYF. In nucleotides, the CDR3 is TGCAGCGTTCGTGAGGGCCCCTACGAGCAGTACTTC.

This clonotype was found once. V is TRBV24-1 and J is TRBJ2-1, with 13 bases fitting TRBD2. Germline CDR1 KGHDR, CDR2 SFDVKD. The CDR3 totals 16 residues. V was pared by 3 bases and J by 7 bases, with 5 bases of the junction left unmatched. CDR3 nucleotides: TGTGCCACCAGTGATAAACGGACTAGCGGGAGTAATGAGCAGTTCTTC. Residues: CATSDKRTSGSNEQFF.

The genes are TRBV6-5 and TRBJ1-3; no firm D call. Germline V gene data show CDR1 as MNHEY and CDR2 as SVGAGI. Trimming cost V 0 bases and J 6 bases, with 12 bases left between them. The CDR3 covers 15 residues. The CDR3 reads CASSYSRGSQNTIYF. CDR3 nucleotides: TGTGCCAGCAGTTACTCCCGGGGATCTCAAAACACCATATATTTT.

This clonotype was observed at least ten times. V usage is TRBV7-2 and J usage is TRBJ2-5, with 12 bases fitting TRBD2. With 1 base clipped from V and 5 bases from J, the junction kept 5 bases outside the gene matches. This CDR3 region has 16 residues. CDR1 is SGHTA and CDR2 is FQGNSA in the germline V gene. CDR3 in DNA: TGTGCCAGCAGCTTAGTACTAGCGGGAGGTGTGGAGACCCAGTACTTC. Translating gives CASSLVLAGGVETQYF. The entire variable domain, with the rest obtained from reference TRBV7-2 and TRBJ2-5, is as follows: GAGVSQSPSNKVTEKGKDVELRCDPISGHTALYWYRQSLGQGLEFLIYFQGNSAPDKSGLPSDRFSAERTGGSVSTLTIQRTQQEDSAVYLCASSLVLAGGVETQYFGPGTRLLVL.

A remark on this clonotype: A single base separates this from a much larger clone, so it may be a read error. This chain uses TRBV7-2 with TRBJ1-1, with D possibly TRBD1 on 6 matching bases. This CDR3 spans 14 amino acids. Germline loops: CDR1 SGHTA, CDR2 FQGNSA. CDR3 sequence (DNA): TGTGCCAGCAGCTTCGGGACACAGAACTCTGAAGCTTTCTTT. This translates into CASSFGTQNSEAFF.

This clonotype appeared a few times. The CDR3 is CASSRATEETQYF. The CDR3 bases are TGTGCCAGTAGCCGGGCCACCGAAGAGACCCAGTACTTC. The J gene is TRBJ2-5, the V gene TRBV19; D is uncertain. CDR1 is LNHDA and CDR2 is SQIVND in the germline V gene (reference sequence). The V end was cut by 6 bases, the J end by 3 bases, with 11 bases between. The CDR3 totals 13 residues.

As concerns this clonotype: A much larger clone lies one base from this, so it may be a read error. The chain carries TRBV7-2 and TRBJ2-3; D remains ambiguous. V shed 2 bases and J shed 4 bases, with 7 bases lying between them. Germline V gives CDR1 SGHTA, CDR2 FQGNSA. This CDR3 is built from 13 residues. The CDR3 sequence is CASSLFGPDTQYF. CDR3 nucleotides: TGTGCCAGCAGCTTATTTGGCCCAGATACGCAGTATTTT.